The 26 T cell receptor beta chains below come from one sample, sequenced in a study of blood T cell repertoires in COVID-19. Using immunoSEQ multiplex PCR, the repertoire was profiled, and TCRdb retains in-frame clones only, with some absent. This table holds about 310,000 clones, about nine tenths found once. Sequenced: peripheral blood. The receptors originated from a man in his fifties with active or convalescent COVID-19.

The sample holds a few counts of this clone. The V and J genes are TRBV4-1 and TRBJ2-2; TRBD1 agrees at 7 bases. CDR3 size: 17 residues. The germline gives CDR1 MGHRA, CDR2 YSYEKL. The V gene end was trimmed by 4 bases and the J gene end by 1 base; junction bases not matched to a gene: 9. CDR3 residues: CASSRRDSLRNTGELFF. Written as DNA, the CDR3 is TGCGCCAGCAGCCGCCGGGACAGCCTACGGAACACCGGGGAGCTGTTTTTT.

The J gene is TRBJ1-2, the V gene TRBV4-1, with D perhaps TRBD1 (5 bases). Germline V gene sequence: CDR1 MGHRA, CDR2 YSYEKL. The CDR3 runs to 17 residues. V was clipped by 1 base and J by 2 bases, with 17 bases between them. CDR3 region: CASSQGISDNLNYGYTF. CDR3 nucleotide sequence: TGCGCCAGCAGCCAAGGAATCTCGGACAACCTAAACTATGGCTACACCTTC.

J is TRBJ1-6 and V is TRBV28; 7 bases are shared with TRBD1. This CDR3 has 15 residues. Trimming cost V 3 bases and J 5 bases; bases outside gene matches: 4. Per the germline V gene, CDR1 is MDHEN and CDR2 is SYDVKM. CDR3 sequence (DNA): TGTGCCAGCAGTTTCCCGGGACAGAATAATTCACCCCTCCACTTT. Protein product: CASSFPGQNNSPLHF.

J is TRBJ1-2 and V is TRBV7-2, with TRBD1 identical over 9 bases. V trimming: 5 bases; J trimming: 0 bases; junction bases outside the gene matches: 1. The CDR3 loop spans 14 amino acids. Looked up from germline, CDR1 is SGHTA and CDR2 is FQGNSA. The CDR3: CASSRDRANYGYTF. Here the CDR3 DNA reads TGTGCCAGCAGCCGGGACAGGGCTAACTATGGCTACACCTTC. The full variable domain, its missing parts supplied by reference TRBV7-2 and TRBJ1-2, is GAGVSQSPSNKVTEKGKDVELRCDPISGHTALYWYRQSLGQGLEFLIYFQGNSAPDKSGLPSDRFSAERTGGSVSTLTIQRTQQEDSAVYLCASSRDRANYGYTFGSGTRLTVV.

CDR3 sequence reads: CASRLYRGWSEAFF. The CDR3 bases are TGTGCCAGCAGGCTCTACAGGGGGTGGTCTGAAGCTTTCTTT. This chain uses TRBV2 with TRBJ1-1, with TRBD1 identical over 8 bases. V dropped 6 bases and J dropped 6; count of bases not matched to a gene: 9. The germline gives CDR1 SNHLY, CDR2 FYNNEI. The CDR3 totals 14 residues.

CDR3 sequence (DNA): TGTGCCAGCAGCTTAGCGACAGGGGGGTATCGCTATGGCTACACCTTC. Translated, it gives CASSLATGGYRYGYTF. J is TRBJ1-2 and V is TRBV7-9; 9 bases fit TRBD1. There are 16 residues in the CDR3. With V trimmed by 0 bases and J by 4 bases, 6 bases remained unmatched. Germline V CDR1 and CDR2: SEHNR, FQNEAQ (reference sequence). Full variable domain (rest looked up from reference TRBV7-9 and TRBJ1-2): DTGVSQNPRHKITKRGQNVTFRCDPISEHNRLYWYRQTLGQGPEFLTYFQNEAQLEKSRLLSDRFSAERPKGSFSTLEIQRTEQGDSAMYLCASSLATGGYRYGYTFGSGTRLTVV.

The V and J genes are TRBV7-2 and TRBJ1-3; D gene unclear. Germline CDR1 SGHTA, CDR2 FQGNSA. This CDR3 has 16 residues. The V and J ends lost 1 base and 0 bases respectively, with 10 bases between them. This CDR3 is CASSLGGPLSGNTIYF. For the CDR3, the DNA is TGTGCCAGCAGCTTAGGTGGGCCACTCTCTGGAAACACCATATATTTT.

The rearrangement links TRBV6-5 to TRBJ2-2; D is uncertain. The CDR3 length is 13 residues. Trimming cost V 6 bases and J 4 bases, with 9 bases left between them. CDR1 is MNHEY and CDR2 is SVGAGI in the germline V gene. The CDR3 sequence is CASRMGITGELFF. DNA of the CDR3: TGTGCCAGCAGGATGGGCATCACCGGGGAGCTGTTTTTT.

The chain employs TRBV12-3 or TRBV12-4 and TRBJ2-7; TRBD2 matches at 7 bases. Unmatched junction bases numbered 6, after V lost 4 bases and J lost 6 bases. The CDR3 is 13 amino acids. CDR3 in amino acids: CASSWGGGSEQYF. DNA of the CDR3: TGTGCCAGCAGTTGGGGGGGAGGTAGCGAGCAGTACTTC.

This clone was picked up a small number of times. The chain uses TRBV19 and TRBJ1-1; TRBD1 is a possible D gene (5 bases). Trimming cost V 5 bases and J 0 bases, with 10 bases left between them. There are 14 residues in the CDR3. Germline CDR1 and CDR2: LNHDA and SQIVND (reference sequence). CDR3 loop: CASSYPGMNTEAFF. The CDR3 bases are TGTGCCAGTAGTTACCCAGGGATGAACACTGAAGCTTTCTTT.

DNA for the CDR3: TGTGCTTCGGACAGTAAGGAGGATACGCAGTATTTT. Its translation is CASDSKEDTQYF. The chain recombines TRBV5-3 with TRBJ2-3, with D perhaps matching TRBD1 (6 bases). TRBV5-3 is an ORF for which the function is uncertain. The CDR3 runs 12 residues.

This chain uses TRBV20-1 with TRBJ2-3; TRBD2 aligns across 7 bases. The CDR3 spans 18 residues. Germline lookup yields CDR1 DFQATT and CDR2 SNEGSKA (reference sequence). The V segment lost 3 bases and the J segment 6 bases; nucleotides outside the gene matches: 21. The CDR3 coding sequence is TGCAGTGCTAGTCCTCCACCGAATGTTTGGAGCGGGAAGGATACGCAGTATTTT. Its translation is CSASPPPNVWSGKDTQYF.

This clone turned up a few times. The chain links TRBV5-1 to TRBJ1-2, with D perhaps matching TRBD1 (6 bases). The CDR3 has 15 amino acids. Trimming took 3 bases from V and 4 from J, leaving 16 bases between them. Germline assignment: CDR1 SGHRS and CDR2 YFSETQ. The CDR3 DNA is TGCGCCAGCAGCTCGGGACATATCCTGGGCTATGGCTACACCTTC. This translates into CASSSGHILGYGYTF.

This chain joins TRBV2 and TRBJ1-5, with D uncertain. The germline V gene encodes CDR1 SNHLY and CDR2 FYNNEI. Trimming took 6 bases from V and 6 from J, leaving 12 bases between them. The CDR3 has 13 amino acids. CDR3 sequence: CASSDEGLQPQHF. Written as DNA, the CDR3 is TGTGCCAGCAGCGACGAGGGCCTTCAGCCCCAGCATTTT.

The J gene is TRBJ1-2, the V gene TRBV19, with 8 bases identical to TRBD1. Germline trimming cut 9 bases from V and 5 bases from J; bases unmatched to any gene: 14. This CDR3 is built from 15 residues. Germline V lookup: CDR1 LNHDA, CDR2 SQIVND (reference sequence). The DNA for the CDR3 is TGTGCCAGCCGAAGTCAGGGGGCGCGATGGTATGGCTACACCTTC. This sequence encodes CASRSQGARWYGYTF.

The rearrangement links TRBV12-5 to TRBJ2-1; 9 bases are a match to TRBD2. The ends lost 2 bases at V and 14 bases at J; junction bases unmatched: 16. The CDR3 contains 16 residues. Germline V lookup: CDR1 LGHNT, CDR2 FRNRAP. CDR3 in DNA: TGTGCTAGTGGTTTGAGAATTAGGCTAGCGGGGAACTGGGAGTTCTTC. This gives the protein CASGLRIRLAGNWEFF.

The V call is TRBV19, the J call TRBJ1-1, with a tentative D call TRBD1 (5 bases). The germline CDR1 and CDR2 sequences are LNHDA and SQIVND (reference sequence). CDR3 length: 14 amino acids. Trimming took off 4 bases at V and 2 bases at J, with 11 bases between the two ends. This CDR3 reads CASSTGRTNTEAFF. CDR3 sequence (DNA): TGTGCCAGTAGTACCGGACGGACAAACACTGAAGCTTTCTTT.

The chain recombines TRBV6-5 with TRBJ2-7; no clear D. CDR1 and CDR2 from the germline V gene are MNHEY and SVGAGI. The CDR3 contains 16 residues. V dropped 0 bases and J dropped 1 base, with 13 bases sitting between them. The DNA of the CDR3 is TGTGCCAGCAGTTACTCGCGCAGCGCCCAGTCCTACGAGCAGTACTTC. This sequence encodes CASSYSRSAQSYEQYF.

This sequence joins TRBV2 and TRBJ2-5; 11 bases agree with TRBD2. The CDR3 length is 16 residues. Germline lookup yields CDR1 SNHLY and CDR2 FYNNEI. With V trimmed by 6 bases and J by 5 bases, 11 bases remained unmatched. The CDR3 sequence: CASRGRLAGGRETQYF. As DNA, the CDR3 is TGTGCCAGCAGGGGAAGATTAGCGGGAGGGAGGGAGACCCAGTACTTC.

This chain uses TRBV19 with TRBJ1-5; possible D gene TRBD1, 6 bases. Trimming removed 8 bases from V and 4 bases from J, with 21 bases in between. The CDR3 covers 16 residues. In germline, CDR1 is LNHDA, CDR2 SQIVND (reference sequence). CDR3 in amino acids: CASLPGQGWSNQPQHF. CDR3 coding DNA: TGTGCCAGTCTGCCGGGACAAGGGTGGTCAAATCAGCCCCAGCATTTT.

This rearrangement joins TRBV5-1 to TRBJ2-7, with D possibly being TRBD2 (6 bases). Germline assignment: CDR1 SGHRS and CDR2 YFSETQ. V was cut by 0 bases and J by 6 bases, with 10 bases left in between. The CDR3 has 13 residues. CDR3 DNA sequence: TGCGCCAGCAGCTTGGACGGGGGTGGCGAGCAGTACTTC. It codes for CASSLDGGGEQYF.

This sequence joins TRBV11-3 and TRBJ2-5; 8 bases map to TRBD1. The V gene's germline CDR1 is SGHNT and CDR2 YENEEA. The junction had 9 bases not matched to a gene; V was cut back by 5 bases and J by 7 bases. This CDR3 has 14 amino acids. The CDR3 loop is CASSPGGGGGTQYF. CDR3 DNA: TGTGCCAGCAGCCCAGGGGGCGGTGGGGGGACCCAGTACTTC. The entire variable domain, with the rest obtained from reference TRBV11-3 and TRBJ2-5, is as follows: EAGVVQSPRYKIIEKKQPVAFWCNPISGHNTLYWYLQNLGQGPELLIRYENEEAVDDSQLPKDRFSAERLKGVDSTLKIQPAELGDSAVYLCASSPGGGGGTQYFGPGTRLLVL.

This rearrangement joins TRBV30 to TRBJ1-5; the D gene is possibly TRBD1 (6 bases). The V end was cut by 0 bases, the J end by 4 bases, with 13 bases between. The CDR3 has 15 amino acids. From germline, CDR1 is GTSNPN and CDR2 SVGIG (reference sequence). CDR3 DNA: TGTGCCTGGAGTGTATGGGCAGGGGAGAATCAGCCCCAGCATTTT. Protein sequence: CAWSVWAGENQPQHF.

As to this clone: Other DNA sequences in this specimen translate into the identical CDR3. The V gene is TRBV7-9, the J gene TRBJ1-1; unclear D gene. The ends were cut back, 2 bases at V and 1 base at J, with 5 bases in the middle. Germline CDR1 reads SEHNR; CDR2 reads FQNEAQ (reference sequence). The CDR3 has 13 amino acids. This CDR3 reads CASSLTENTEAFF. CDR3 bases: TGTGCCAGCAGCTTAACAGAGAACACTGAAGCTTTCTTT.

V gene TRBV5-5 combines with J gene TRBJ1-2, with TRBD1 matching 8 bases. CDR1 SGHKS and CDR2 YYEKEE come from the germline V gene (reference sequence). After removal of 3 bases from V and 7 bases from J, the junction contained 8 bases not matched to a gene. CDR3 length equals 14 residues. The chain's CDR3 is CASSSWGDRGGYTF. CDR3 sequence (DNA): TGTGCCAGCAGCTCCTGGGGAGACAGGGGTGGCTACACCTTC.

The V and J genes are TRBV6-1 and TRBJ1-1, with TRBD1 as a possible D gene (6 bases). The CDR3 contains 15 residues. V was clipped by 2 bases and J by 4 bases, with 14 bases between them. Germline V gene sequence: CDR1 MNHNS, CDR2 SASEGT. The CDR3 DNA is TGTGCCAGCAGTGAACAGGCAGGGGCCGTCACTGAAGCTTTCTTT. It is translated as CASSEQAGAVTEAFF.